This T cell receptor beta chain was profiled in a study of shared clonotypes between healthy human individuals. Whole-study context: Aged between 18 and 49, the donors were a couple of women and three men. The study, taken as a whole, reports: It was observed that roughly 5.4% of naive CD4 clonotypes were shared across several donors. The study sampled only blood, and tissue repertoires likely differ.

This CDR3 is 17 amino acids long. J gave up 2 bases and V 0 bases, and 6 bases lay outside the gene matches. Germline CDR1 is SGHRS and CDR2 is YFSETQ. Remarks on this clone: Its antigen is still unknown.

Using immunoSEQ multiplex PCR, the repertoire was profiled, and TCRdb retains in-frame clones only, with some absent. The sample includes 730,000 or so clones, roughly 70% seen only once; the top ten take under 2%. Sequenced input: memory CD4+ T cells sorted from blood. Subset in this sample: CD45RA-negative fraction. The origin of this receptor is a woman in her 30s in good health. This chain links TRBV5-1 with TRBJ2-7; 12 bases are a match to TRBD2. The CDR3 nucleotides read TGCGCCAGCAGCTTGGGGACTAGCGGGATTAGGACCTACGAGCAGTACTTC. It is translated as CASSLGTSGIRTYEQYF.